This T cell receptor beta chain derives from a study of T cells in Graves' hyperthyroidism and ophthalmopathy. The CDR3 sequence is 13 residues long. Trimming stripped 2 bases from V and 6 bases from J, with 12 bases between. Germline lookup yields CDR1 SGHRS and CDR2 YFSETQ. This clonotype was observed a handful of times. Amplification yielded TCR beta CDR3 regions, with RNA transcripts as the source. RT-PCR in the first round (using the HTBI primer set) targeted the TCR CDR3. TCRdb re-called the multiplex PCR reads through MiXCR, storing one row per CDR3 protein. The data contain a few hundred thousand distinct CDR3 sequences, roughly 25% of them singletons.

The rearrangement uses TRBV5-1 and TRBJ2-7, with D possibly TRBD1 on 5 matching bases. The specimen sequenced was blood. The receptor comes from a man between 45 and 60 years old with Graves' hyperthyroidism. CDR3 sequence (DNA): TGCGCCAGCAGCTTTCAGGGTCTAGGCGAGCAGTACTTC. As protein: CASSFQGLGEQYF.